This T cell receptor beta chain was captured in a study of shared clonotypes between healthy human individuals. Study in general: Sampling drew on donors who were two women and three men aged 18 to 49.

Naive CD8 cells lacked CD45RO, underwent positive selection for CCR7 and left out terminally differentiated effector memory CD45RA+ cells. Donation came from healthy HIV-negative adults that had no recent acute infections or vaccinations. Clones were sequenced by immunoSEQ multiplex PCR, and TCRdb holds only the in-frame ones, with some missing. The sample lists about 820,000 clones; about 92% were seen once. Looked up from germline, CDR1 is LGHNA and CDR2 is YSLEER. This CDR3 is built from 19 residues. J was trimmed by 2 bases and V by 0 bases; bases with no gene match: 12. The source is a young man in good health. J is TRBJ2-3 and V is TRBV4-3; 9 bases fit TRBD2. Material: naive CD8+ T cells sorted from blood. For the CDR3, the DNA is TGCGCCAGCAGCCAAGAAGGGACGGGCGGCGGGAGGGCCACAGATACGCAGTATTTT. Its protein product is CASSQEGTGGGRATDTQYF.